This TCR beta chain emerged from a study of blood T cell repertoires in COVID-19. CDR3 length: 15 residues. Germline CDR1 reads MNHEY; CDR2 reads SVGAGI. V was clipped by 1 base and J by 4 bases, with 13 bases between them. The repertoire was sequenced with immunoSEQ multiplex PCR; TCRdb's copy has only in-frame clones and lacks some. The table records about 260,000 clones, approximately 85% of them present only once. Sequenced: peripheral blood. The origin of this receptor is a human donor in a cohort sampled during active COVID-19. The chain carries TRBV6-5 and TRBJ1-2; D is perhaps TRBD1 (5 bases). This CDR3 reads CASSYLQVSGYGYTF. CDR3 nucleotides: TGTGCCAGCAGTTACTTACAGGTATCCGGCTATGGCTACACCTTC.